These T cell receptor beta chains were read from a single sample in a study of shared clonotypes between healthy human individuals. The table came from immunoSEQ multiplex PCR; TCRdb's copy has only in-frame clones and leaves some out. The sample contains about 2 million clones, over 85% of which appear only once. The specimen sequenced was naive CD4+ T cells sorted from blood. Receptor source: a young man in good health. Each CDR3 is given with its conserved first and last residue. A D gene is named only where the DNA matches it firmly. Only some rows state a clone size, as once, few, many or a class for expanded clones.

D: -
size: -
V: TRBV30
J: TRBJ1-1
DNA: TGTGCCTGGAGTGTATACCCCGGTCTCTGGGGCTCTGAAGCTTTCTTT
CDR3: CAWSVYPGLWGSEAFF

D: TRBD1
size: -
V: TRBV11-1
J: TRBJ1-5
DNA: TGTGCCAGCAGCTCGACAGGGGACAATCAGCCCCAGCATTTT
CDR3: CASSSTGDNQPQHF

D: -
size: -
V: TRBV6-5
J: TRBJ1-3
DNA: TGTGCCAGCAGCCAACCCGTGGGTACCACCATATATTTT
CDR3: CASSQPVGTTIYF

D: -
size: -
V: TRBV7-9
J: TRBJ2-3
DNA: TGTGCCAGCAGCTTAGCTAGTGATACGCAGTATTTT
CDR3: CASSLASDTQYF

D: TRBD1
size: once
V: TRBV2
J: TRBJ1-3
DNA: TGTGCCAGCAGTGGGGACAGGGCCGGAAACACCATATATTTT
CDR3: CASSGDRAGNTIYF

D: TRBD1
size: -
V: TRBV6-1
J: TRBJ1-2
DNA: TGTGCCAGCATTTCAGACAGGGTTGTGCCCTATGGCTACACCTTC
CDR3: CASISDRVVPYGYTF

D: TRBD1
size: -
V: TRBV6-1
J: TRBJ1-2
DNA: TGTGCCAGCCGGCCAGGGGGGGGCTATGGCTACACCTTC
CDR3: CASRPGGGYGYTF

D: -
size: -
V: TRBV7-9
J: TRBJ1-5
DNA: TGTGCCAGCAGCTTAGGCCGAGGGGGGTTCGATAGCAATCAGCCCCAGCATTTT
CDR3: CASSLGRGGFDSNQPQHF

D: -
size: -
V: TRBV7-9
J: TRBJ2-7
DNA: TGTGCCAGCAGCTTAGTTCTGGGCCCGGGGGAGCAGTACTTC
CDR3: CASSLVLGPGEQYF

D: TRBD2
size: -
V: TRBV7-8
J: TRBJ2-2
DNA: TGTGCCAGCAGCTTACTAGCGGGGGCCGTTACCGGGGAGCTGTTTTTT
CDR3: CASSLLAGAVTGELFF

D: TRBD2
size: -
V: TRBV7-2
J: TRBJ2-5
DNA: TGTGCCAGCAGCTTAAGGACTAGCGGGAGATGGGAGACCCAGTACTTC
CDR3: CASSLRTSGRWETQYF

D: -
size: -
V: TRBV2
J: TRBJ2-3
DNA: TGTGCCAGCAGTGTCGGTGACGGGCGGGCCCGGAGGCCAGATACGCAGTATTTT
CDR3: CASSVGDGRARRPDTQYF

D: -
size: -
V: TRBV5-1
J: TRBJ2-7
DNA: TGCGCCAGCAGCTTGACAGCGGCCTCCTACGAGCAGTACTTC
CDR3: CASSLTAASYEQYF

D: TRBD1
size: -
V: TRBV5-4
J: TRBJ1-2
DNA: TGTGCCAGCAGCTTGGTACAGGGGAGTTTTACAACCCATGGCTACACCTTC
CDR3: CASSLVQGSFTTHGYTF

D: TRBD1
size: -
V: TRBV5-4
J: TRBJ2-7
DNA: TGTGCCAGCAGCTTGTCCGGGACAGGTCACGGCGAGCAGTACTTC
CDR3: CASSLSGTGHGEQYF

D: -
size: -
V: TRBV5-1
J: TRBJ1-2
DNA: TGCGCCAGCAGCGGAGGGAGGGACATGGGCTATGGCTACACCTTC
CDR3: CASSGGRDMGYGYTF

D: -
size: -
V: TRBV5-1
J: TRBJ2-1
DNA: TGCGCCAGCAGCTTGGGGGCCGATTTCGATGAGCAGTTCTTC
CDR3: CASSLGADFDEQFF

D: TRBD1
size: -
V: TRBV27
J: TRBJ2-1
DNA: TGTGCCAGCATCGCGACAGGGGGGAACAATGAGCAGTTCTTC
CDR3: CASIATGGNNEQFF

D: -
size: -
V: TRBV7-9
J: TRBJ1-5
DNA: TGTGCCAGCAGCCTTGGGACGGGAGCTTATAGCAATCAGCCCCAGCATTTT
CDR3: CASSLGTGAYSNQPQHF

D: -
size: -
V: TRBV6-1
J: TRBJ1-5
DNA: TGTGCCAGCAAATCGGGCCCTTATAGCAATCAGCCCCAGCATTTT
CDR3: CASKSGPYSNQPQHF

D: -
size: -
V: TRBV28
J: TRBJ1-2
DNA: TGTGCCAGCAGTCCCTCGGGACCGATAACCTATGGCTACACCTTC
CDR3: CASSPSGPITYGYTF

D: -
size: -
V: TRBV6-4
J: TRBJ2-7
DNA: TGTGCCACCGGGGTGACGGGCTCCTACGAGCAGTACTTC
CDR3: CATGVTGSYEQYF

D: -
size: -
V: TRBV5-1
J: TRBJ2-3
DNA: TGCGCCAGCAGCGCCGACCTAAGCACAGATACGCAGTATTTT
CDR3: CASSADLSTDTQYF

D: TRBD1
size: -
V: TRBV7-8
J: TRBJ2-7
DNA: TGTGCCAGCAGTTCACAGGGGATCTACGAGCAGTACTTC
CDR3: CASSSQGIYEQYF

D: -
size: -
V: TRBV28
J: TRBJ1-2
DNA: TGTGCCAGCACCAGAGACAGGAACTATGGCTACACCTTC
CDR3: CASTRDRNYGYTF

D: -
size: -
V: TRBV7-2
J: TRBJ2-3
DNA: TGTGCCAGCAGCCCACAGCGGACGAGAGGAGGCACAGATACGCAGTATTTT
CDR3: CASSPQRTRGGTDTQYF

D: TRBD1
size: -
V: TRBV5-1
J: TRBJ2-5
DNA: TGCGCCAGCAGCTTGACAGGGGCGAGGGAGACCCAGTACTTC
CDR3: CASSLTGARETQYF

D: -
size: -
V: TRBV4-1
J: TRBJ1-3
DNA: TGCGCCAGCAGCCAAGATGGTCAGCTATACTCTGGAAACACCATATATTTT
CDR3: CASSQDGQLYSGNTIYF

D: -
size: -
V: TRBV6-1
J: TRBJ1-4
DNA: TGTGCCAGCAGTGAAGCTGCGGGAGGCAATGAAAAACTGTTTTTT
CDR3: CASSEAAGGNEKLFF

D: -
size: -
V: TRBV6-5
J: TRBJ2-7
DNA: TGTGCCAGCAGTTACGGGATTGAGGGGACCTACGAGCAGTACTTC
CDR3: CASSYGIEGTYEQYF

D: -
size: -
V: TRBV19
J: TRBJ2-7
DNA: TGTGCCAGTAGTACCCCAGGGGTCCACGAGCAGTACTTC
CDR3: CASSTPGVHEQYF

D: -
size: -
V: TRBV28
J: TRBJ1-1
DNA: TGTGCCAGCAGTTCATACAGGGAAAACACTGAAGCTTTCTTT
CDR3: CASSSYRENTEAFF

D: TRBD1
size: once
V: TRBV9
J: TRBJ2-7
DNA: TGTGCCAGCAGCGCGACCGGGACAGCGTACGAGCAGTACTTC
CDR3: CASSATGTAYEQYF

D: -
size: -
V: TRBV15
J: TRBJ2-4
DNA: TGTGCCACCAGCAGAGATGAGTTGGGCATGCCCCTAGCCAAAAACATTCAGTACTTC
CDR3: CATSRDELGMPLAKNIQYF

D: TRBD2
size: few
V: TRBV9
J: TRBJ2-1
DNA: TGTGCCAGCAGCGTAGTCGCGGGAGATGGGGGTGAGCAGTTCTTC
CDR3: CASSVVAGDGGEQFF

D: TRBD2
size: -
V: TRBV6-6
J: TRBJ2-3
DNA: TGTGCCAGCAGGCCGGGACTAGCGGGAGCCGATACGCAGTATTTT
CDR3: CASRPGLAGADTQYF

D: -
size: -
V: TRBV15
J: TRBJ2-2
DNA: TGTGCCACCAGCAGAGTGGGCAGGGGTCACACCGGGGAGCTGTTTTTT
CDR3: CATSRVGRGHTGELFF

D: -
size: -
V: TRBV7-2
J: TRBJ2-1
DNA: TGTGCCAGCAGCTTAGCAGGTAGCCCCCGCGCCAATGAGCAGTTCTTC
CDR3: CASSLAGSPRANEQFF

D: TRBD1
size: -
V: TRBV7-2
J: TRBJ2-7
DNA: TGTGCCAGCAGCTATGGACAGGGTTCCTACGAGCAGTACTTC
CDR3: CASSYGQGSYEQYF

D: TRBD1
size: -
V: TRBV6-1
J: TRBJ2-7
DNA: TGTGCCAGCAGTTCCCCGGGGGGACAGGGCTACGAGCAGTACTTC
CDR3: CASSSPGGQGYEQYF

D: TRBD1
size: few
V: TRBV11-2
J: TRBJ1-6
DNA: TGTGCCAGCAGCTTAGGACAGGGAGGGCACCTCCACTTT
CDR3: CASSLGQGGHLHF

D: -
size: -
V: TRBV18
J: TRBJ1-2
DNA: TGTGCCAGCTCACCCCCGCAGGGCGTGGTGGGCTACACCTTC
CDR3: CASSPPQGVVGYTF

D: TRBD1
size: -
V: TRBV7-2
J: TRBJ1-1
DNA: TGTGCCAGCAGCTTATCGGGACAGGGGGTTCTTGAAGCTTTCTTT
CDR3: CASSLSGQGVLEAFF

D: TRBD2
size: -
V: TRBV9
J: TRBJ2-1
DNA: TGTGCCAGCAGCGTAGATCGGGGGGGATACAATGAGCAGTTCTTC
CDR3: CASSVDRGGYNEQFF

D: -
size: -
V: TRBV5-1
J: TRBJ2-7
DNA: TGCGCCAGCAGCTTGGACAGTATTTCCTACGAGCAGTACTTC
CDR3: CASSLDSISYEQYF

D: TRBD1
size: few
V: TRBV10-3
J: TRBJ1-2
DNA: TGTGCCATCACCCATGGACAGGGGATTCTCTATGGCTACACCTTC
CDR3: CAITHGQGILYGYTF

D: TRBD1
size: -
V: TRBV14
J: TRBJ1-2
DNA: TGTGCCAGCAGCCCTCCGGGACAGGGAAATGGCTACACCTTC
CDR3: CASSPPGQGNGYTF

D: TRBD2
size: -
V: TRBV6-1
J: TRBJ2-7
DNA: TGTGCCAGCAGTGAATTCCGGGACTACTACGAGCAGTACTTC
CDR3: CASSEFRDYYEQYF

D: -
size: once
V: TRBV7-2
J: TRBJ2-7
DNA: TGTGCCAGCAGCTCCTTCTTGACTGTTTACGAGCAGTACTTC
CDR3: CASSSFLTVYEQYF

D: TRBD1
size: -
V: TRBV19
J: TRBJ1-1
DNA: TGTGCCAGTAGTCGGGACAGGGGGCACACTGAAGCTTTCTTT
CDR3: CASSRDRGHTEAFF

D: TRBD2
size: -
V: TRBV7-2
J: TRBJ2-5
DNA: TGTGCCAGCAGCTTAGGACTAGCGGGAGGGCCAGAGGGAGAGACCCAGTACTTC
CDR3: CASSLGLAGGPEGETQYF

D: -
size: once
V: TRBV5-6
J: TRBJ2-7
DNA: TGTGCCAGCAGCTTGGCCGCGGCGTTTCCCTACGAGCAGTACTTC
CDR3: CASSLAAAFPYEQYF

D: -
size: -
V: TRBV27
J: TRBJ2-5
DNA: TGTGCCAGCAGTTTATGGGCAACCCAAGAGACCCAGTACTTC
CDR3: CASSLWATQETQYF

D: -
size: -
V: TRBV29-1
J: TRBJ2-3
DNA: TGCAGCGTTGAAGATACTAGGACTCTCCTAGGGACAGATACGCAGTATTTT
CDR3: CSVEDTRTLLGTDTQYF